The 18 T cell receptor beta chains reported below all come from one sample, sequenced in a study of blood T cell repertoires in COVID-19. Produced via immunoSEQ multiplex PCR; TCRdb's table is partial and in-frame only. The sample records about 170,000 clones, roughly 80% being singletons. The sequenced sample was PBMCs or T cells enriched from blood (not recorded which). Receptor source: a woman aged 50 to 60 who had recovered from COVID-19.

The chain joins TRBV27 to TRBJ2-2; 10 nucleotides agree with TRBD2. The CDR3 length is 15 residues. After removal of 5 bases from V and 3 bases from J, the junction contained 3 bases not matched to a gene. From germline, CDR1 is MNHEY and CDR2 SMNVEV (reference sequence). In nucleotides, the CDR3 is TGTGCCAGCAGTGGACTAGCGGCTTACACCGGGGAGCTGTTTTTT. This translates into CASSGLAAYTGELFF.

The chain carries TRBV30 and TRBJ1-6, with 7 bases lining up with TRBD1. CDR1 and CDR2 from the germline V gene are GTSNPN and SVGIG (reference sequence). Trimming at V came to 5 bases and at J to 0 bases, leaving 1 base not matched to a gene. The CDR3 consists of 14 residues. Here the CDR3 DNA reads TGTGCCTGGGGGACAGCCTCCTATAATTCACCCCTCCACTTT. The encoded protein is CAWGTASYNSPLHF.

The chain couples TRBV12-3 or TRBV12-4 to TRBJ1-2; 9 bases fit TRBD1. Unmatched junction bases numbered 10, after V lost 6 bases and J lost 11 bases. This CDR3 has 13 amino acids. This CDR3 reads CASRVGQGVPYTF. CDR3 nucleotide sequence: TGTGCCAGCAGGGTGGGACAGGGCGTCCCGTACACCTTC.

This chain links TRBV20-1 with TRBJ1-1, with D tentatively TRBD1 (5 bases). Germline V CDR1 and CDR2: DFQATT, SNEGSKA (reference sequence). The CDR3 length is 11 residues. Between the trimmed V and J ends, which lost 3 bases and 6 bases, there was a span of 8 bases. The CDR3 bases are TGCAGTGCTAGTGGGGGGGCTGAAGCTTTCTTT. It specifies CSASGGAEAFF.

V and J are TRBV10-2 and TRBJ2-5, with 7 bases lining up with TRBD2. The J segment lost 4 bases and the V segment lost 0 bases, leaving 5 bases of the junction unmatched. CDR3 length: 15 amino acids. Germline V CDR1 and CDR2: WSHSY, SAAADI. The CDR3 bases are TGCGCCAGCAGTGAGTCCTTCCCGGGGGGAGAGACCCAGTACTTC. This translates into CASSESFPGGETQYF.

The chain carries TRBV2 and TRBJ2-2; possibly TRBD1 for D (6 bases). The CDR3 spans 13 residues. CDR1 is SNHLY and CDR2 is FYNNEI in the germline V gene. V gave up 8 bases and J gave up 4 bases, with 11 bases separating them. This chain's CDR3 is CASVQGGTGELFF. The CDR3 DNA follows: TGTGCCAGCGTACAGGGCGGCACCGGGGAGCTGTTTTTT.

The rearrangement links TRBV7-9 to TRBJ1-1; TRBD1 matches 10 bases. The CDR3 is made up of 14 amino acids. Unmatched junction bases numbered 4, after V lost 5 bases and J lost 4 bases. Germline-derived CDR1 and CDR2 are SEHNR and FQNEAQ (reference sequence). CDR3 amino acids: CASSLWTGGTEAFF. CDR3 nucleotide sequence: TGTGCCAGCAGCCTCTGGACAGGGGGCACTGAAGCTTTCTTT. Variable domain in full (rest from reference TRBV7-9 and TRBJ1-1): DTGVSQNPRHKITKRGQNVTFRCDPISEHNRLYWYRQTLGQGPEFLTYFQNEAQLEKSRLLSDRFSAERPKGSFSTLEIQRTEQGDSAMYLCASSLWTGGTEAFFGQGTRLTVV.

This clone has just one count. The V and J genes are TRBV5-5 and TRBJ1-5; 8 positions match TRBD1. Unmatched junction bases numbered 19, after V lost 4 bases and J lost 7 bases. The CDR3 is 18 amino acids. From germline, CDR1 is SGHKS and CDR2 YYEKEE (reference sequence). The CDR3, as DNA: TGTGCCAGCAGCCCCACTCTGCACGACAGGGGAGGGGGACAGCCCCAGCATTTT. Translated, it gives CASSPTLHDRGGGQPQHF.

The J gene is TRBJ2-7, the V gene TRBV6-1; 10 bases fit TRBD1. J was trimmed by 7 bases and V by 2 bases; bases with no gene match: 8. Germline loops: CDR1 MNHNS, CDR2 SASEGT. The CDR3 runs 15 residues. For the CDR3, the DNA is TGTGCCAGCAGTGAATTCCGGACAGGGGGTAGTGAGCAGTACGTC. It codes for CASSEFRTGGSEQYV.

V is TRBV11-2 and J is TRBJ1-2; TRBD1 matches at 9 bases. Trimming removed 5 bases from V and 4 bases from J; junction bases left unmatched: 5. The CDR3 covers 14 residues. Germline assignment: CDR1 SGHAT and CDR2 FQNNGV. CDR3 nucleotide sequence: TGTGCCAGCAGCCCGGGACAGGGCCCCTATGGCTACACCTTC. Protein product: CASSPGQGPYGYTF.

The rearrangement uses TRBV11-3 and TRBJ2-7; 8 nucleotides align to TRBD2. In germline, CDR1 is SGHNT, CDR2 YENEEA. This CDR3 has 14 amino acids. J lost 3 bases, V lost 2 bases, and 3 bases had no gene match. CDR3 nucleotide sequence: TGTGCCAGCAGCTTAAAGCGGGAGAGCTACGAGCAGTACGTC. This encodes CASSLKRESYEQYV.

This chain uses TRBV18 with TRBJ1-2; 7 bases agree with TRBD1. Per the germline V gene, CDR1 is KGHSH and CDR2 is LQKENI. V was clipped by 6 bases and J by 4 bases; unmatched bases: 11. CDR3 length: 15 residues. The CDR3 sequence: CASSLGDSKSYGYTF. The CDR3, as DNA: TGTGCCAGCTCCCTTGGGGACAGCAAATCCTATGGCTACACCTTC. The full variable domain, in which reference TRBV18 and TRBJ1-2 provide the parts outside the CDR3, is NAGVMQNPRHLVRRRGQEARLRCSPMKGHSHVYWYRQLPEEGLKFMVYLQKENIIDESGMPKERFSAEFPKEGPSILRIQQVVRGDSAAYFCASSLGDSKSYGYTFGSGTRLTVV.

This chain uses TRBV11-3 with TRBJ2-1, with TRBD2 matching 10 bases. Germline CDR1 reads SGHNT; CDR2 reads YENEEA. The CDR3 consists of 16 residues. The J segment lost 8 bases and the V segment lost 2 bases, leaving 9 bases of the junction unmatched. The CDR3 is CASSLPLAGAFHEQFF. CDR3 DNA: TGTGCCAGCAGCTTACCCCTAGCGGGAGCATTCCATGAGCAGTTCTTC.

The genes are TRBV6-2 or TRBV6-3 and TRBJ2-1; no clear D gene. This CDR3 spans 12 amino acids. V was cut by 2 bases and J by 9 bases, with 8 bases left in between. Germline V CDR1 and CDR2: MNHEY, SVGEGT. The CDR3 DNA follows: TGTGCCAGCAGTTACGATCGCAGTGAGCAGTTCTTC. Amino acids: CASSYDRSEQFF.

The V call is TRBV30, the J call TRBJ1-5; 8 nucleotides match TRBD1. V lost 5 bases, J lost 9 bases, and 6 bases stayed unmatched. This CDR3 contains 12 residues. The V gene's germline CDR1 is GTSNPN and CDR2 SVGIG (reference sequence). CDR3 nucleotides: TGTGCCTGGGGACAGGGAATTGGGCCCCAGCATTTT. It specifies CAWGQGIGPQHF.

The chain employs TRBV19 and TRBJ2-1; perhaps TRBD2 as D (5 bases). CDR3 size: 13 residues. Between the trimmed V and J ends, which lost 3 bases and 10 bases, there was a span of 13 bases. Germline values: CDR1 LNHDA, CDR2 SQIVND (reference sequence). CDR3 region: CASSMYGEGEQFF. In DNA, the CDR3 is TGTGCCAGTAGTATGTACGGCGAGGGCGAGCAGTTCTTC.

The chain carries TRBV30 and TRBJ1-2; D not resolved. CDR3 length: 12 residues. V shed 1 base and J shed 3 bases, with 6 bases lying between them. The germline V gene has CDR1 GTSNPN and CDR2 SVGIG (reference sequence). Here the CDR3 DNA reads TGTGCCTGGAGTGCCGGGTACTATGGCTACACCTTC. Its protein is CAWSAGYYGYTF.

The table lists this clone with a count of one. The chain uses TRBV4-1 and TRBJ2-5; 13 nucleotides align to TRBD2. CDR3 length equals 16 residues. With 0 bases clipped from V and 3 bases from J, the junction kept 1 base outside the gene matches. From germline, CDR1 is MGHRA and CDR2 YSYEKL. The DNA for the CDR3 is TGCGCCAGCAGCCAAGACGGGACTAGCGGGGAAGAGACCCAGTACTTC. The encoded protein is CASSQDGTSGEETQYF.